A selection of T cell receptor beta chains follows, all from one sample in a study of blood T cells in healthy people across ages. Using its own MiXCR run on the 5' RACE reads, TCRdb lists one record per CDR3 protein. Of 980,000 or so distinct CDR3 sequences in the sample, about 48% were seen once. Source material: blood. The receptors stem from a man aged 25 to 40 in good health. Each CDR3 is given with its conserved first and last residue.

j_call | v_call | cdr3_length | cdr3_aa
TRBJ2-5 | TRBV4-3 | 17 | CASSQDRFGTSWETQYF
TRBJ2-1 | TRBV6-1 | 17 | CASKARSGGASYNEQFF
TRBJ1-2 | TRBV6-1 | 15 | CASSERWTGTDGYTF
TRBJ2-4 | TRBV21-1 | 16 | CASSKVSALAKNIQYF
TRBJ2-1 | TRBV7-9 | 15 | CASSLVDPTANEQFF
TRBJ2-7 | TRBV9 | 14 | CASSMAGTGYEQYF
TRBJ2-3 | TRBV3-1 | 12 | CASSQELATQYF
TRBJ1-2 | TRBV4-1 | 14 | CASSQEGGIGGYTF
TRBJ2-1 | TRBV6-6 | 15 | CASSYQGSRIDEQFF
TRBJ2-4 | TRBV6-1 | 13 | CASARQGSGEQYF
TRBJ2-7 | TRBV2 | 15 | CASSEVPDPPHEQYF
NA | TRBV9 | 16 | CASSPGLAGGRYEQYF
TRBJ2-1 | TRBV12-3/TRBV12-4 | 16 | CASSSTWGTVYNEQFF
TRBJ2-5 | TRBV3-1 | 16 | CASSGSLAGVHNEQYF
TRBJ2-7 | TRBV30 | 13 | CAWSVEPGYEQYF
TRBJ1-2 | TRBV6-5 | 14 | CASSSLGGLGGYTF
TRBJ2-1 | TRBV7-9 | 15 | CASSLGGALLNEQFF
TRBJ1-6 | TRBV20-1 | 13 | CSVLVGRDSPLHF
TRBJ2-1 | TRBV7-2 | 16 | CASSLAQLAGGHEQFF
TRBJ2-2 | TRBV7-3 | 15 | CASSLRAGYTGELFF
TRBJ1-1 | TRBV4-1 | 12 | CASSPMGSEAFF
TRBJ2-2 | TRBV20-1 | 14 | CSASGGQGTGELFF
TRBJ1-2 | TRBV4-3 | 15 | CASSRMTGLNYGYTF
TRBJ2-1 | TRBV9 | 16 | CASSPPGLASSNEQFF
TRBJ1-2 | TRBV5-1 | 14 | CASSLGGEDYGYTF
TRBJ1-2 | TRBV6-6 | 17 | CAGTIRPPRASNYGYTF
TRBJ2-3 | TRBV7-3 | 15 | CASSGTGSLTDTQYF
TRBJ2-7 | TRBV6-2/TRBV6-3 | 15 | CASRNGQGPTYEQYF
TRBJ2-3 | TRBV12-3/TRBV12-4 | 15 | CASSLRQTRADTQYF
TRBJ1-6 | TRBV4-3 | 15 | CASSQTTAPVSPLHF
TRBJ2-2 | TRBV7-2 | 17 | CASSLVGTSGSTGELFF
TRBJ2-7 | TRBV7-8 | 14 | CASRDPDKAYEQYF
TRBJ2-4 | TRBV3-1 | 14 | CASSQNGHASIQYF
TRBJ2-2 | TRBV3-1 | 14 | CASSLLQNTGELFF
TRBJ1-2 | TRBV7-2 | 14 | CASSPDRGGYGYTF
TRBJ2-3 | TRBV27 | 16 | CASSLHGVSSTDTQYF
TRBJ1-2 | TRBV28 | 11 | CASSAQYGYTF
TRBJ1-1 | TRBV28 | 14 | CASSFRQANTEAFF
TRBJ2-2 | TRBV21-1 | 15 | CASSPQEGHTGELFF
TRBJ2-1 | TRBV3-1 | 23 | CASSHALGSPASGSHGTYNEQFF
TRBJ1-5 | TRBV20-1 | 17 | CSASSTGKGLRNQPQHF
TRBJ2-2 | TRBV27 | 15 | CASSVLTGRTGELFF
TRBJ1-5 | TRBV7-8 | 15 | CASSLGVEGNQPQHF
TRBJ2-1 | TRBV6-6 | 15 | CASSYYAGGSDEQFF
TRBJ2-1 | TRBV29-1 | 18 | CSVEGTGGSAGAYNEQFF
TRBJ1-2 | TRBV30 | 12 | CAWSASLGGYTF
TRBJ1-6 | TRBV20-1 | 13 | CSAIVEQDSPLHF
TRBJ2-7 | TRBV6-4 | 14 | CASSDSGEAYEQYF
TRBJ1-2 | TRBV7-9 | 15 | CASSHQGQGPYGYTF
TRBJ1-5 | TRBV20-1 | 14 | CSAWRGSSNQPQHF
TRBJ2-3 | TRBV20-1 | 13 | CSEPGQNTDAQYF
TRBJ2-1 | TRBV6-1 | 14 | CASKRTSDYNEQFF
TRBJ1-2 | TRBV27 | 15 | CASSLSIPRSDGYTF
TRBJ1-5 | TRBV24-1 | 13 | CATSEKRNQPQHF